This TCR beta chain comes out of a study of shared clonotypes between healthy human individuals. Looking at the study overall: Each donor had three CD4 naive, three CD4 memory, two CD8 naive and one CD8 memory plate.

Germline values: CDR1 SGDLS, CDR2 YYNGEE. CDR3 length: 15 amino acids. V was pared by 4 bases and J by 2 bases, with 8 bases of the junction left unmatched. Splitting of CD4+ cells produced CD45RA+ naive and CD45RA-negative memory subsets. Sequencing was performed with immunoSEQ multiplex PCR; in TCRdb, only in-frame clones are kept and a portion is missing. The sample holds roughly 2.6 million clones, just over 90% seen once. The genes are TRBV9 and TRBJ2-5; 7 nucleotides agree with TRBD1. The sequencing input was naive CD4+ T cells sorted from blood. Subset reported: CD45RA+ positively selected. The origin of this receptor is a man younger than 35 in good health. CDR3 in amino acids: CASSPRQGRQETQYF. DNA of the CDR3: TGTGCCAGCAGCCCCAGACAGGGTAGGCAAGAGACCCAGTACTTC.